These 28 T cell receptor beta chains came from one sample sequenced in a study of cytotoxic CD8 clonotypes in ibrutinib-treated CLL. This table comes from immunoSEQ multiplex PCR, and its TCRdb copy is limited to in-frame clones, with some not included. The sample includes around 160,000 clones, approximately 77% of them seen just once. Sample: PBMCs, taken after 12 months of ibrutinib treatment. These TCRs come from a human donor with chronic lymphocytic leukemia.

The gene calls are TRBV5-4 and TRBJ2-3, with D possibly being TRBD2 (6 bases). Per the germline V gene, CDR1 is SGHNT and CDR2 is YYREEE (reference sequence). V shed 1 base and J shed 9 bases, with 30 bases lying between them. The CDR3 has 19 amino acids. CDR3 in DNA: TGTGCCAGCAGCTTGAGTGGCCTTGAAACCGGGAGAAGGCATGTGACGCAGTATTTT. Protein product: CASSLSGLETGRRHVTQYF.

The chain uses TRBV11-1 and TRBJ2-1, with 11 bases that match TRBD1. Germline assignment: CDR1 SGHAT and CDR2 FQDESV (reference sequence). V lost 5 bases to trimming and J lost 0 bases; unmatched junction nucleotides: 9. This CDR3 contains 18 residues. The CDR3 nucleotides read TGTGCCAGCAGCGTAGGACAGGGGGCCAGAAGCTCCTACAATGAGCAGTTCTTC. This translates into CASSVGQGARSSYNEQFF.

V is TRBV12-2 and J is TRBJ2-5; the DNA was not compared with TRBD1, the D call given in the table. TRBV12-2 is a listed pseudogene. This CDR3 spans 15 amino acids. The CDR3 sequence is CASRTPDSYQETQYF. As DNA, the CDR3 is TGTGCAAGTCGCACCCCGGACAGCTACCAAGAGACCCAGTACTTC.

The chain employs TRBV29-1 and TRBJ2-5; D tentatively reads TRBD1 or TRBD2 (5 bases each). With the DNA end fitting TRBJ2-7 better, the J assignment may be wrong. Germline loops: CDR1 SQVTM, CDR2 ANQGSEA. The CDR3 is 12 residues long. DNA for the CDR3: TGCAGCTTTTATCTAGGGACGGGCGAGCAGTACTTC. It codes for CSFYLGTGEQYF.

This clone was seen once. The chain couples TRBV5-8 to TRBJ1-2; D call uncertain. V gave up 2 bases and J gave up 7 bases, with 15 bases separating them. The CDR3 extends over 14 amino acids. The germline gives CDR1 SGHTS, CDR2 YDEGEE. The CDR3 sequence is CASSLVEGRGGYTF. The CDR3 DNA reads as TGTGCCAGCAGCTTAGTCGAAGGGCGGGGTGGCTACACCTTC.

The gene calls are TRBV9 and TRBJ2-1; 7 nucleotides agree with TRBD1. The CDR3 covers 15 residues. V trimming: 2 bases; J trimming: 5 bases; junction bases outside the gene matches: 7. Germline CDR1 reads SGDLS; CDR2 reads YYNGEE. CDR3 residues: CASSVQGGWNNEQFF. CDR3 nucleotides: TGTGCCAGCAGCGTTCAAGGGGGCTGGAACAATGAGCAGTTCTTC.

The CDR3 DNA sequence: TGTGCCAGCAGCACCAGCACAGATACGCAGTATTTT. Protein sequence: CASSTSTDTQYF. The chain combines TRBV5-4 with TRBJ2-3; the D is unclear. The V gene lost 4 bases and the J gene lost 0 bases, with 3 bases spanning the gap. Germline V CDR1 and CDR2: SGHNT, YYREEE (reference sequence). The CDR3 totals 12 residues. The full variable domain, rest sourced from reference TRBV5-4 and TRBJ2-3, is ETGVTQSPTHLIKTRGQQVTLRCSSQSGHNTVSWYQQALGQGPQFIFQYYREEENGRGNFPPRFSGLQFPNYSSELNVNALELDDSALYLCASSTSTDTQYFGPGTRLTVL.

The V and J genes are TRBV5-4 and TRBJ2-1; TRBD1 matches 7 bases. The CDR3 totals 12 residues. J lost 13 bases, V lost 4 bases, and 8 bases had no gene match. Germline CDR1 is SGHNT and CDR2 is YYREEE (reference sequence). Written as DNA, the CDR3 is TGTGCCAGCAGCCAGGACAGGTCCCCTCAGTTCTTC. The encoded protein is CASSQDRSPQFF.

The chain uses TRBV4-3 and TRBJ2-5; the D is unclear. The CDR3 is 13 residues long. Looked up from germline, CDR1 is LGHNA and CDR2 is YSLEER. The V end lost 0 bases, the J end lost 5 bases, and 7 bases lay between the germline ends. The CDR3 nucleotides read TGCGCCAGCAGCCAAGATCTTTCGGAGACCCAGTACTTC. Translating it yields CASSQDLSETQYF.

The rearrangement links TRBV7-2 to TRBJ2-1; weak D call: TRBD2 (5 bases). The CDR3 is made up of 15 amino acids. V was shortened by 1 base and J by 3 bases, with 10 bases between the two germline ends. Germline CDR1 is SGHTA and CDR2 is FQGNSA. In DNA form, the CDR3 reads TGTGCCAGCAGCTTAGAAGGGAGCCTCTACAATGAGCAGTTCTTC. It codes for CASSLEGSLYNEQFF.

The chain has TRBV6-6 and TRBJ2-7, with D tentatively TRBD2 (6 bases). The CDR3 runs to 16 residues. V lost 0 bases, J lost 7 bases, and 19 bases lay in between. Germline values: CDR1 MNHNY, CDR2 SVGAGI (reference sequence). Here the CDR3 reads CASSYSTPLAPREQYF. The CDR3 nucleotides read TGTGCCAGCAGTTACTCGACCCCACTAGCCCCCAGAGAGCAGTACTTC.

The chain uses TRBV5-6 and TRBJ1-4; D might be TRBD1 (5 bases). In germline, CDR1 is SGHDT, CDR2 YYEEEE. V lost 3 bases to trimming and J lost 6 bases, with 12 bases between them. The CDR3 extends over 14 amino acids. CDR3 loop: CASSSPRGDEKLFF. CDR3 DNA: TGTGCCAGCAGCTCGCCCCGGGGCGATGAAAAACTGTTTTTT.

The chain links TRBV11-1 to TRBJ1-2; 8 nucleotides agree with TRBD1. Per germline, CDR1 SGHAT and CDR2 FQDESV (reference sequence). The CDR3 covers 14 residues. V was pared by 0 bases and J by 4 bases, with 1 base of the junction left unmatched. The DNA of the CDR3 is TGTGCCAGCAGCTTAGCAGGGACAGGCTATGGCTACACCTTC. It yields the protein CASSLAGTGYGYTF.

The chain carries TRBV19 and TRBJ2-7; 7 bases are shared with TRBD2. Germline lookup yields CDR1 LNHDA and CDR2 SQIVND (reference sequence). Unmatched junction bases numbered 7, after V lost 4 bases and J lost 4 bases. The CDR3 totals 14 residues. DNA of the CDR3: TGTGCCAGTAGTAGGGAGACTAGCAGATACGAGCAGTACTTC. Amino acids: CASSRETSRYEQYF.

CDR3 bases: TGTGCCAGCAGCTTGGAAACCTACAATGAGCAGTTCTTC. Encoded protein: CASSLETYNEQFF. This rearrangement joins TRBV13 to TRBJ2-1; D remains unclear. The CDR3 has 13 amino acids. V was clipped by 3 bases and J by 2 bases, with 5 bases between them. Germline V gene data show CDR1 as PRHDT and CDR2 as FYEKMQ (reference sequence).

The chain employs TRBV7-8 and TRBJ2-1; 7 nucleotides line up with TRBD2. The germline V gene encodes CDR1 SGHVS and CDR2 FQNEAQ. The CDR3 runs 15 residues. The V segment lost 2 bases and the J segment 4 bases; nucleotides outside the gene matches: 5. CDR3: CASSLTAGWYNEQFF. DNA of the CDR3: TGTGCCAGCAGCTTAACAGCGGGATGGTACAATGAGCAGTTCTTC.

V gene TRBV5-4 combines with J gene TRBJ1-2; D not resolved. Germline assignment: CDR1 SGHNT and CDR2 YYREEE (reference sequence). CDR3 length: 14 residues. Trimming pared 2 bases from V and 10 bases from J, leaving 18 bases between. CDR3 DNA: TGTGCCAGCAGCTTAGCAGGAATGAGCGGCTACTACACCTTC. Its protein is CASSLAGMSGYYTF.

The V call is TRBV4-1, the J call TRBJ2-5; a possible D gene is TRBD2 (6 bases). Trimming took 0 bases from V and 0 from J, leaving 14 bases between them. Germline V gives CDR1 MGHRA, CDR2 YSYEKL. The CDR3 contains 17 residues. CDR3 sequence (DNA): TGCGCCAGCAGCCAAGATATCAAGGAGGGAGACCAAGAGACCCAGTACTTC. Its protein product is CASSQDIKEGDQETQYF.

V and J are TRBV19 and TRBJ2-7; D may correspond to TRBD1 or TRBD2 (5 bases each). The CDR3 runs to 15 residues. Germline assignment: CDR1 LNHDA and CDR2 SQIVND (reference sequence). The V end was cut by 7 bases, the J end by 1 base, with 17 bases between. CDR3: CASKATGTVSYEQYF. The CDR3 nucleotides are TGTGCCAGTAAAGCTACCGGGACGGTATCCTACGAGCAGTACTTC.

This chain links TRBV28 with TRBJ1-1; D remains ambiguous. From germline, CDR1 is MDHEN and CDR2 SYDVKM. Trimming cost V 2 bases and J 6 bases, with 16 bases left between them. The CDR3 runs 15 residues. CDR3 sequence: CASSLGSQREAEAFF. The CDR3 coding sequence is TGTGCCAGCAGTTTAGGTAGTCAAAGGGAGGCTGAAGCTTTCTTT.

The chain links TRBV7-9 to TRBJ2-2; D not certain. The CDR3 extends over 12 amino acids. V was trimmed by 5 bases and J by 1 base, leaving 2 bases between them. Per germline, CDR1 SEHNR and CDR2 FQNEAQ (reference sequence). CDR3 DNA: TGTGCCAGCAGCCTGAACACCGGGGAGCTGTTTTTT. Translating it yields CASSLNTGELFF.

The J gene is TRBJ2-7, the V gene TRBV11-2; no clear D. Looked up from germline, CDR1 is SGHAT and CDR2 is FQNNGV. CDR3 size: 15 residues. V gave up 4 bases and J gave up 2 bases, with 15 bases separating them. The CDR3 loop reads CASSSHRGGTYEQYF. CDR3 nucleotides: TGTGCCAGCAGCTCGCACCGCGGCGGAACCTACGAGCAGTACTTC.

The rearrangement links TRBV28 to TRBJ2-7; 7 nucleotides match TRBD1. Germline V gene sequence: CDR1 MDHEN, CDR2 SYDVKM. The CDR3 consists of 13 residues. After removal of 3 bases from V and 5 bases from J, the junction contained 4 bases not matched to a gene. The CDR3 sequence: CASSFGTEDEQYF. The CDR3 DNA reads as TGTGCCAGCAGTTTCGGGACAGAGGACGAGCAGTACTTC.

This chain links TRBV18 with TRBJ1-1; 10 positions match TRBD1. Germline values: CDR1 KGHSH, CDR2 LQKENI. The junction had 4 bases not matched to a gene; V was cut back by 4 bases and J by 5 bases. The CDR3 is made up of 14 amino acids. The CDR3 spells CASSLGQGVTEAFF. CDR3 sequence (DNA): TGTGCCAGCTCACTCGGACAGGGGGTGACTGAAGCTTTCTTT.

The V gene is TRBV11-3, the J gene TRBJ2-7, with D possibly matching TRBD2 (5 bases). Between the trimmed V and J ends, which lost 5 bases and 2 bases, there was a span of 10 bases. This CDR3 contains 13 residues. Germline CDR1 is SGHNT and CDR2 is YENEEA. The CDR3: CASSPRGAYEQYF. CDR3 DNA sequence: TGTGCCAGCAGCCCCCGGGGAGCCTACGAGCAGTACTTC.

This rearrangement joins TRBV9 to TRBJ2-3; tentatively, D is TRBD2 (6 bases). Germline CDR1 reads SGDLS; CDR2 reads YYNGEE. The CDR3 contains 15 residues. Trimming removed 4 bases at V and 0 bases at J, with 12 bases between. The DNA for the CDR3 is TGTGCCAGCAGCCCGGGTGGGACTAGCACAGATACGCAGTATTTT. Protein sequence: CASSPGGTSTDTQYF.

V and J are TRBV30 and TRBJ1-2; D gene ambiguous. The V gene lost 7 bases and the J gene lost 8 bases, with 20 bases spanning the gap. The length of the CDR3 is 13 residues. CDR1 is GTSNPN and CDR2 is SVGIG in the germline V gene (reference sequence). In nucleotides, the CDR3 is TGTGCCTCAGGATCGGGAGGTTTGTTCGGCTACACCTTC. Translated: CASGSGGLFGYTF.

Only a few counts were recorded for this clone. This chain uses TRBV19 with TRBJ2-1, with 12 bases identical to TRBD1. Germline V gene sequence: CDR1 LNHDA, CDR2 SQIVND (reference sequence). The CDR3 has 16 amino acids. The V and J ends lost 5 bases and 9 bases, in that order; junction bases with no gene match: 11. CDR3 residues: CASSVSGTGGRGEQFF. CDR3 sequence (DNA): TGTGCCAGTAGTGTCTCCGGGACAGGGGGCCGGGGTGAGCAGTTCTTC. Full variable domain (remainder filled in from reference TRBV19 and TRBJ2-1): DGGITQSPKYLFRKEGQNVTLSCEQNLNHDAMYWYRQDPGQGLRLIYYSQIVNDFQKGDIAEGYSVSREKKESFPLTVTSAQKNPTAFYLCASSVSGTGGRGEQFFGPGTRLTVL.